The T cell receptor beta chain under discussion was sequenced for a study of CD8+ T cells in alopecia areata. Germline CDR1 SEHNR, CDR2 FQNEAQ (reference sequence). The CDR3 length is 15 residues. J gave up 1 base and V 3 bases, and 4 bases lay outside the gene matches. Findings and caveats of the study: Tofacitinib significantly reduced both scalp clonality and expanded CD8+ clones among the top 100. There was only one nonresponder, so it was unclear how baseline CD8+ expansion relates to response.

Treatment noted: oral pan-JAK inhibitor, 5-10 mg twice daily. In each case, RNA was isolated and then reverse transcribed into cDNA as the sequencing template. Only in-frame clones appear in the TCRdb table, and some are missing; sequencing was by immunoSEQ multiplex PCR. Of over 150,000 clones listed, roughly 50% are singletons. Turning to this clone: The target antigen is unknown.

This chain joins TRBV7-9 and TRBJ2-3, with 7 nucleotides matching TRBD1. The sequences come from CD4+ T cells sorted from blood, collected at week 24, from a patient treated with tofacitinib. The sequence derives from a human donor with alopecia areata. The CDR3 is CASSFAQGRTDTQYF. In nucleotides, the CDR3 is TGTGCCAGCAGCTTTGCACAGGGGCGCACAGATACGCAGTATTTT.